Listed below are T cell receptor beta chains from one sample, sequenced in a study of T-cell reconstitution after alpha-beta-depleted transplantation in children. TCRdb re-derived calls from the PCR reads in MiXCR, one entry per CDR3 protein. The sample has around 410,000 distinct CDR3 sequences, about 11% seen once. Sample: PBMCs from the stem cell graft donor, taken from the stem cell graft. These receptors were taken from a human donor who donated a stem cell graft to a child with acute myeloid leukemia. CDR3s include the opening cysteine and the closing phenylalanine or tryptophan. The D gene is left open where the match is weak. Clone size is not always given. Where it is, it says once, few, many or a class for expanded clones.

v_call: TRBV25-1
d_call: TRBD2
j_call: TRBJ2-7
clone_size: many
cdr3_aa: CASSEGLTSGRAYEQYF
cdr3_nt: TGTGCCAGCAGTGAAGGTCTTACTAGCGGGAGGGCCTACGAGCAGTACTTC

v_call: TRBV7-3
d_call: NA
j_call: TRBJ2-1
clone_size: few
cdr3_aa: CASSLNTGYNNEQFF
cdr3_nt: TGTGCCAGCAGCTTAAACACAGGGTATAACAATGAGCAGTTCTTC

v_call: TRBV6-1
d_call: TRBD2
j_call: TRBJ2-7
clone_size: once
cdr3_aa: CASSPSPGGDYEQYF
cdr3_nt: TGTGCCAGCAGTCCCAGCCCCGGGGGGGACTACGAGCAGTACTTC

v_call: TRBV21-1
d_call: NA
j_call: TRBJ1-2
clone_size: few
cdr3_aa: CASSKRVERGLLDYGYTF
cdr3_nt: TGTGCCAGCAGCAAAAGGGTGGAGAGGGGGCTACTGGACTATGGCTACACCTTC

v_call: TRBV9
d_call: NA
j_call: TRBJ1-1
clone_size: many
cdr3_aa: CASSVGSSDTEAFF
cdr3_nt: TGTGCCAGCAGCGTAGGTTCCAGTGACACTGAAGCTTTCTTT

v_call: TRBV29-1
d_call: NA
j_call: TRBJ1-2
clone_size: NA
cdr3_aa: CSVEGGENYGYTF
cdr3_nt: TGCAGCGTTGAAGGGGGGGAGAACTATGGCTACACCTTC

v_call: TRBV29-1
d_call: NA
j_call: TRBJ2-2
clone_size: NA
cdr3_aa: CSVERIGRPGELFF
cdr3_nt: TGCAGCGTCGAGAGAATAGGGCGACCCGGGGAGCTGTTTTTT

v_call: TRBV4-2
d_call: NA
j_call: TRBJ1-1
clone_size: NA
cdr3_aa: CASSQTHTGPNTEAFF
cdr3_nt: TGTGCCAGCAGCCAGACCCATACAGGGCCGAACACTGAAGCTTTCTTT

v_call: TRBV20-1
d_call: NA
j_call: TRBJ2-3
clone_size: NA
cdr3_aa: CSARLSTDTQYF
cdr3_nt: TGCAGTGCTAGGCTTAGCACAGATACGCAGTATTTT

v_call: TRBV11-2
d_call: TRBD2
j_call: TRBJ2-3
clone_size: NA
cdr3_aa: CASSLGGTSGEARRTQYF
cdr3_nt: TGTGCCAGCAGCTTAGGAGGCACTAGCGGGGAGGCTAGGCGTACGCAGTATTTT

v_call: TRBV11-1
d_call: NA
j_call: TRBJ1-1
clone_size: NA
cdr3_aa: CASSRGLIAEAFF
cdr3_nt: TGTGCCAGCAGCCGCGGACTGATCGCTGAAGCTTTCTTT

v_call: TRBV9
d_call: NA
j_call: TRBJ2-1
clone_size: few
cdr3_aa: CASSGRDPALDEQFF
cdr3_nt: TGTGCCAGCAGCGGCCGGGACCCAGCGTTGGATGAGCAGTTCTTC

v_call: TRBV24-1
d_call: TRBD1
j_call: TRBJ2-3
clone_size: many
cdr3_aa: CATSGGGIDTQYF
cdr3_nt: TGTGCCACCAGTGGAGGGGGCATCGATACGCAGTATTTT

v_call: TRBV5-5
d_call: NA
j_call: TRBJ2-2
clone_size: many
cdr3_aa: CASTVTGELFF
cdr3_nt: TGTGCCAGCACGGTAACCGGGGAGCTGTTTTTT

v_call: TRBV20-1
d_call: TRBD2
j_call: TRBJ2-1
clone_size: NA
cdr3_aa: CSARDPSGSGYEQFF
cdr3_nt: TGCAGTGCTAGAGATCCTAGCGGGAGCGGTTATGAGCAGTTCTTC

v_call: TRBV6-1
d_call: NA
j_call: TRBJ2-1
clone_size: NA
cdr3_aa: CASRSNRVPGPVYNEQFF
cdr3_nt: TGTGCCAGCAGATCCAACAGGGTCCCCGGACCGGTTTACAATGAGCAGTTCTTC

v_call: TRBV27
d_call: NA
j_call: TRBJ2-3
clone_size: many
cdr3_aa: CASTPRTTLSTDTQYF
cdr3_nt: TGTGCCAGCACTCCGCGGACAACCTTAAGCACAGATACGCAGTATTTT

v_call: TRBV7-9
d_call: TRBD2
j_call: TRBJ2-1
clone_size: few
cdr3_aa: CASRESSGRKYNEQFF
cdr3_nt: TGTGCCAGCAGGGAATCTAGCGGGAGAAAATACAATGAGCAGTTCTTC

v_call: TRBV5-1
d_call: TRBD2
j_call: TRBJ2-2
clone_size: many
cdr3_aa: CASSPTLAGGPNTGELFF
cdr3_nt: TGCGCCAGCAGCCCGACCCTAGCGGGGGGGCCTAACACCGGGGAGCTGTTTTTT

v_call: TRBV20-1
d_call: NA
j_call: TRBJ1-5
clone_size: NA
cdr3_aa: CSARDYSINQPQHF
cdr3_nt: TGCAGTGCTAGAGACTACAGCATCAATCAGCCCCAGCATTTT

v_call: TRBV7-9
d_call: NA
j_call: TRBJ2-2
clone_size: many
cdr3_aa: CASSLAGGGTGELFF
cdr3_nt: TGTGCCAGCAGCTTAGCGGGAGGAGGAACCGGGGAGCTGTTTTTT

v_call: TRBV7-8
d_call: NA
j_call: TRBJ1-3
clone_size: few
cdr3_aa: CASSFRVRGNTIYF
cdr3_nt: TGTGCCAGCAGCTTTAGGGTCCGCGGAAACACCATATATTTT

v_call: TRBV29-1
d_call: NA
j_call: TRBJ1-2
clone_size: many
cdr3_aa: CSVDSLYYGYTF
cdr3_nt: TGCAGCGTGGACAGTCTATACTATGGCTACACCTTC

v_call: TRBV30
d_call: NA
j_call: TRBJ2-7
clone_size: NA
cdr3_aa: CAWSRTSYEQYF
cdr3_nt: TGTGCCTGGAGCCGGACCTCCTACGAGCAGTACTTC

v_call: TRBV5-6
d_call: NA
j_call: TRBJ1-1
clone_size: NA
cdr3_aa: CASSLMGVGAFF
cdr3_nt: TGTGCCAGCAGCTTGATGGGGGTTGGGGCTTTCTTT

v_call: TRBV14
d_call: TRBD2
j_call: TRBJ2-1
clone_size: NA
cdr3_aa: CASSQRLAGGNEQFF
cdr3_nt: TGTGCCAGCAGCCAGAGACTAGCGGGGGGAAATGAGCAGTTCTTC

v_call: TRBV5-1
d_call: TRBD1
j_call: TRBJ2-1
clone_size: few
cdr3_aa: CASSPLIDEGASHEQFF
cdr3_nt: TGCGCCAGCAGTCCCCTTATAGATGAGGGGGCGAGTCATGAGCAGTTCTTC

v_call: TRBV20-1
d_call: TRBD2
j_call: TRBJ2-3
clone_size: few
cdr3_aa: CSAAGGPGITDTQYF
cdr3_nt: TGCAGTGCAGCGGGGGGGCCGGGTATCACAGATACGCAGTATTTT

v_call: TRBV7-9
d_call: NA
j_call: TRBJ2-7
clone_size: many
cdr3_aa: CASAFAGYEQYF
cdr3_nt: TGTGCCAGCGCGTTCGCCGGATACGAGCAGTACTTC

v_call: TRBV20-1
d_call: TRBD2
j_call: TRBJ2-3
clone_size: few
cdr3_aa: CSAYVAGGYPDTQYF
cdr3_nt: TGCAGTGCTTACGTAGCGGGGGGGTATCCAGATACGCAGTATTTT

v_call: TRBV12-3/TRBV12-4
d_call: TRBD1
j_call: TRBJ2-3
clone_size: few
cdr3_aa: CASRPQGRLSTDTQYF
cdr3_nt: TGTGCCAGCAGGCCACAGGGGCGGCTTAGCACAGATACGCAGTATTTT

v_call: TRBV10-3
d_call: TRBD2
j_call: TRBJ2-5
clone_size: NA
cdr3_aa: CAISEILAGVRSETQYF
cdr3_nt: TGTGCCATCAGTGAAATACTAGCGGGAGTCCGGAGTGAGACCCAGTACTTC

v_call: TRBV7-9
d_call: TRBD1
j_call: TRBJ2-7
clone_size: few
cdr3_aa: CASRGDSPLEQYF
cdr3_nt: TGTGCCAGCAGGGGGGACAGCCCCTTGGAGCAGTACTTC

v_call: TRBV4-3
d_call: TRBD1
j_call: TRBJ1-4
clone_size: NA
cdr3_aa: CASSQDRVWDRDEKLFF
cdr3_nt: TGCGCCAGCAGCCAAGATCGGGTGTGGGACAGGGACGAAAAACTGTTTTTT

v_call: TRBV4-2
d_call: TRBD2
j_call: TRBJ2-6
clone_size: few
cdr3_aa: CASRGGGNSGANVLTF
cdr3_nt: TGTGCCAGCAGGGGCGGGGGGAACTCTGGGGCCAACGTCCTGACTTTC

v_call: TRBV11-2
d_call: TRBD2
j_call: TRBJ2-1
clone_size: few
cdr3_aa: CASSLDLYGTSGRNEQFF
cdr3_nt: TGTGCCAGCAGCTTAGATCTGTACGGGACTAGCGGGAGGAATGAGCAGTTCTTC

v_call: TRBV7-8
d_call: NA
j_call: TRBJ2-3
clone_size: NA
cdr3_aa: CASSLAGIWVDTQYF
cdr3_nt: TGTGCCAGCAGCTTGGCGGGGATCTGGGTTGATACGCAGTATTTT

v_call: TRBV24-1
d_call: NA
j_call: TRBJ2-1
clone_size: NA
cdr3_aa: CATSDYHSENEQFF
cdr3_nt: TGTGCCACCAGTGATTATCATTCGGAGAATGAGCAGTTCTTC